The clone carrying this T cell receptor beta chain was observed a few times. The CDR3 extends over 16 amino acids. V dropped 4 bases and J dropped 1 base, with 15 bases sitting between them. CDR1 and CDR2 (germline): MDHEN, SYDVKM. The source of the sample is a study of T cell repertoires in cytomegalovirus infection. MiXCR was run by TCRdb on the reads, yielding one entry per CDR3 protein. The sample holds approximately 750,000 distinct CDR3 sequences, approximately 40% seen once. The V and J genes are TRBV28 and TRBJ2-3; D is possibly TRBD2 (7 bases). Sequencing input: PBMCs. The source of this sequence is a human donor in good health (CMV status not recorded). Some clones in this sample may be carry-over from other donors' samples. The chain's CDR3 is CASSSMRGLGTDTQYF. The DNA of the CDR3 is TGTGCCAGCAGTTCCATGCGGGGGCTGGGCACAGATACGCAGTATTTT.